The 20 T cell receptor beta chains presented below share a single source sample, sequenced in a study of T-cell memory formation after mild COVID-19. TCRdb processed the 5' RACE reads anew with MiXCR; each CDR3 protein has one entry. The data contain around 510,000 distinct CDR3 sequences, less than 25% of them seen just once; the ten biggest clones take up approximately 8.4%. The sequenced sample consisted of PBMCs or a T cell subset sorted from them (not recorded which). The receptor set was obtained from an adult woman who had mild COVID-19 (a few samples of this study predate the infection). Cell type and time point are not known.

This clonotype was observed a handful of times. The rearrangement joins TRBV4-2 to TRBJ1-1; D is possibly TRBD1 (5 bases). The germline CDR1 and CDR2 sequences are LGHNA and YNFKEQ. V was pared by 4 bases and J by 5 bases, with 32 bases between. This CDR3 contains 20 residues. The CDR3 is CASSRAPGNLRSRAITEAFF. In nucleotides, the CDR3 is TGTGCCAGCAGCCGAGCTCCAGGTAATCTGAGATCCAGGGCTATTACTGAAGCTTTCTTT.

The chain uses TRBV29-1 and TRBJ1-1; TRBD1 agrees at 7 bases. Germline-derived CDR1 and CDR2 are SQVTM and ANQGSEA. The CDR3 sequence is 12 residues long. J lost 11 bases, V lost 6 bases, and 12 bases had no gene match. The CDR3 here is CSVRDSEPWAFF. The CDR3 DNA reads TGCAGCGTGAGGGACAGCGAACCGTGGGCTTTCTTT. Complete variable domain (other parts from reference TRBV29-1 and TRBJ1-1): SAVISQKPSRDICQRGTSLTIQCQVDSQVTMMFWYRQQPGQSLTLIATANQGSEATYESGFVIDKFPISRPNLTFSTLTVSNMSPEDSSIYLCSVRDSEPWAFFGQGTRLTVV.

This clonotype was observed a few times. V gene TRBV11-1 combines with J gene TRBJ2-2; D remains unclear. V was pared by 4 bases and J by 6 bases, with 18 bases between. The CDR3 is made up of 16 amino acids. Germline values: CDR1 SGHAT, CDR2 FQDESV (reference sequence). The CDR3 nucleotides read TGTGCCAGCAGCTCCGATGCACTTTTGAGGCCCGGGGAGCTGTTTTTT. It encodes CASSSDALLRPGELFF.

In its sample, this clonotype was seen many times. The chain recombines TRBV30 with TRBJ2-5; 7 bases map to TRBD2. Germline trimming cut 1 base from V and 0 bases from J; bases unmatched to any gene: 5. CDR1 is GTSNPN and CDR2 is SVGIG in the germline V gene (reference sequence). This CDR3 comprises 15 residues. As DNA, the CDR3 is TGTGCCTGGAGTGCGCGGGGGTGGTACCAAGAGACCCAGTACTTC. Its protein product is CAWSARGWYQETQYF.

This clonotype was seen a few times. The chain combines TRBV2 with TRBJ2-3; 9 bases agree with TRBD2. The junction had 8 bases not matched to a gene; V was cut back by 7 bases and J by 3 bases. The germline V gene has CDR1 SNHLY and CDR2 FYNNEI. CDR3 length equals 15 residues. The CDR3 sequence: CASTGGRALTDTQYF. The DNA for the CDR3 is TGTGCCAGCACGGGCGGGAGGGCCTTGACAGATACGCAGTATTTT.

This clonotype was counted only a few times. This chain connects TRBV5-4 to TRBJ2-1; 9 bases line up with TRBD1. Per germline, CDR1 SGHNT and CDR2 YYREEE (reference sequence). CDR3 length: 15 amino acids. After removal of 0 bases from V and 7 bases from J, the junction contained 5 bases not matched to a gene. The DNA of the CDR3 is TGTGCCAGCAGCTTGGACTACGGGACAGGGAATGAGCAGTTCTTC. Amino acids: CASSLDYGTGNEQFF.

This chain uses TRBV12-3 or TRBV12-4 with TRBJ1-1, with D possibly TRBD1 on 5 matching bases. The CDR3 is made up of 14 amino acids. V dropped 0 bases and J dropped 6 bases, with 11 bases sitting between them. This CDR3 is CASSLASLGAEAFF. CDR3 coding DNA: TGTGCCAGCAGTTTAGCATCCCTGGGGGCTGAAGCTTTCTTT.

This rearrangement joins TRBV6-6 to TRBJ2-7; D not resolved. The V and J ends lost 0 bases and 4 bases respectively, with 25 bases between them. The CDR3 extends over 19 amino acids. Germline assignment: CDR1 MNHNY and CDR2 SVGAGI (reference sequence). Written as DNA, the CDR3 is TGTGCCAGCAGTTACTCTCGGGTCAGTCTAGATCTGATCGTATACGAGCAGTACTTC. Residues: CASSYSRVSLDLIVYEQYF.

This clonotype was observed a few times. This chain uses TRBV27 with TRBJ2-1; 9 bases map to TRBD2. Unmatched junction bases numbered 5, after V lost 7 bases and J lost 4 bases. Germline V gene data show CDR1 as MNHEY and CDR2 as SMNVEV (reference sequence). This CDR3 is built from 14 residues. CDR3 sequence reads: CASTRAGGYNEQFF. The CDR3 DNA reads as TGTGCCAGCACCCGAGCGGGGGGATACAATGAGCAGTTCTTC.

There are a few counts of this clonotype. CDR3 in amino acids: CASSVAGGYTDTQYF. In nucleotides, the CDR3 is TGTGCCAGCAGCGTAGCTGGGGGGTACACAGATACGCAGTATTTT. This rearrangement joins TRBV9 to TRBJ2-3; D is possibly TRBD2 (6 bases). The germline V and J ends were trimmed by 0 bases and 2 bases, with 10 bases remaining between them. Germline V CDR1 and CDR2: SGDLS, YYNGEE. CDR3 length: 15 amino acids.

This clonotype was seen many times. J is TRBJ2-1 and V is TRBV6-5, with no clear D. V lost 3 bases and J lost 0, with 9 bases in between. The CDR3 covers 15 residues. CDR1 and CDR2 from the germline V gene are MNHEY and SVGAGI. The CDR3 here is CASSYHPSSYNEQFF. The CDR3 coding sequence is TGTGCCAGCAGTTATCACCCGAGCTCCTACAATGAGCAGTTCTTC.

This rearrangement joins TRBV12-3 or TRBV12-4 to TRBJ2-7, with D possibly being TRBD1 (6 bases). The ends were cut back, 7 bases at V and 4 bases at J, with 14 bases in the middle. CDR3 length equals 13 residues. The CDR3 is CASNAGTTYEQYF. The CDR3 coding sequence is TGTGCCAGCAATGCCGGGACAACATACGAGCAGTACTTC.

CDR3 residues: CASSPDRGVYNEQFF. CDR3 DNA: TGTGCCAGCAGCCCCGACCGGGGGGTCTACAATGAGCAGTTCTTC. This sequence joins TRBV7-2 and TRBJ2-1; 7 bases are shared with TRBD2. J gave up 3 bases and V 5 bases, and 7 bases lay outside the gene matches. CDR3 length: 15 amino acids. Per germline, CDR1 SGHTA and CDR2 FQGNSA.

V usage is TRBV10-3 and J usage is TRBJ1-2; TRBD1 matches 9 bases. Germline lookup yields CDR1 ENHRY and CDR2 SYGVKD. V shed 2 bases and J 8 bases; nucleotides not matched to a gene: 9. There are 15 residues in the CDR3. The CDR3 is CAISEAIQGAHGYTF. CDR3 DNA sequence: TGTGCCATCAGTGAGGCTATACAGGGGGCGCACGGCTACACCTTC.

This clonotype was seen a few times. The chain is built from TRBV7-9 and TRBJ1-1; no reliable D call. Germline CDR1 reads SEHNR; CDR2 reads FQNEAQ (reference sequence). The V gene lost 6 bases and the J gene lost 1 base, with 21 bases spanning the gap. The CDR3 runs to 17 residues. The CDR3 coding sequence is TGTGCCAGCAGTACCTCCCGGGTGTCGGGTGAGAACACTGAAGCTTTCTTT. This encodes CASSTSRVSGENTEAFF.

The J gene is TRBJ2-1, the V gene TRBV12-3 or TRBV12-4; 9 nucleotides align to TRBD1. The CDR3 spans 15 residues. With 8 bases clipped from V and 3 bases from J, the junction kept 8 bases outside the gene matches. The CDR3, as DNA: TGTGCCAGCTGGGGTAGGGACAGGGTCTACAATGAGCAGTTCTTC. This sequence encodes CASWGRDRVYNEQFF.

The chain recombines TRBV24-1 with TRBJ1-2; D is unresolved. V was clipped by 2 bases and J by 8 bases, with 5 bases between them. The CDR3 covers 11 residues. Germline-derived CDR1 and CDR2 are KGHDR and SFDVKD. The DNA for the CDR3 is TGTGCCACCAGTGATTCGAGGGGCTACACCTTC. Amino acids: CATSDSRGYTF.

In this sample, this clonotype turned up a few times. J is TRBJ2-2 and V is TRBV24-1, with 12 bases fitting TRBD1. The ends lost 4 bases at V and 7 bases at J; junction bases unmatched: 6. This CDR3 spans 16 amino acids. In germline, CDR1 is KGHDR, CDR2 SFDVKD. The CDR3 DNA is TGTGCCACCAGTGAACCGGGACAGGGGGCCGGCGGGGAGCTGTTTTTT. Its protein is CATSEPGQGAGGELFF.

This clonotype was seen once. The chain couples TRBV5-1 to TRBJ1-1; D possibly corresponds to TRBD1 (5 bases). This CDR3 has 15 residues. CDR1 SGHRS and CDR2 YFSETQ come from the germline V gene. Between the trimmed V and J ends, which lost 3 bases and 1 base, there was a span of 13 bases. The CDR3 sequence is CASSSVGTANTEAFF. CDR3 DNA sequence: TGCGCCAGCAGCTCGGTTGGGACCGCGAACACTGAAGCTTTCTTT.

This clonotype has a count of ten or more. The genes are TRBV7-9 and TRBJ2-4, with D tentatively TRBD2 (7 bases). CDR3 length: 15 amino acids. CDR1 and CDR2 from the germline V gene are SEHNR and FQNEAQ (reference sequence). The germline V and J ends were trimmed by 5 bases and 8 bases, with 19 bases remaining between them. Here the CDR3 reads CASSQGRGIVDIQYF. In DNA, the CDR3 is TGTGCCAGCAGCCAGGGGAGGGGTATAGTAGACATTCAGTACTTC.